Listed here is a single T cell receptor (beta chain). Its cognate antigen is unknown. This entry is derived from a study of CD8+ T cells in alopecia areata. In the study overall: It was oral tofacitinib, at 5 to 10 mg twice daily, that treated patients received. The tofacitinib course ran for 6 to 18 months and was followed by 6 months off drug. Study-wide findings and caveats: Although TCR sharing was seen in mice, sharing across patients was less clear, possibly for HLA-related reasons.

The treatment here: oral pan-JAK inhibitor, 5-10 mg twice daily. It was from alopecia areata patients that lesional scalp punch biopsies and peripheral blood were collected. Extraction and reverse transcription of RNA yielded cDNA as the sequencing template. This table comes from immunoSEQ multiplex PCR, and its TCRdb copy is limited to in-frame clones, with some not included. Among roughly 200,000 clones, about 60% were seen once, and the ten largest hold less than 4%. After removal of 2 bases from V and 0 bases from J, the junction contained 7 bases not matched to a gene. The germline V gene has CDR1 GTSNPN and CDR2 SVGIG (reference sequence). The CDR3 sequence is 16 residues long.

The material was CD4+ T cells sorted from blood, obtained at week 4, from a patient treated with tofacitinib. The chain carries TRBV30 and TRBJ1-1; 9 positions match TRBD1. The source is a human donor with alopecia areata. This CDR3 is CAWSYLGQGMNTEAFF. The CDR3 nucleotides read TGTGCCTGGAGTTACCTGGGACAGGGAATGAACACTGAAGCTTTCTTT.